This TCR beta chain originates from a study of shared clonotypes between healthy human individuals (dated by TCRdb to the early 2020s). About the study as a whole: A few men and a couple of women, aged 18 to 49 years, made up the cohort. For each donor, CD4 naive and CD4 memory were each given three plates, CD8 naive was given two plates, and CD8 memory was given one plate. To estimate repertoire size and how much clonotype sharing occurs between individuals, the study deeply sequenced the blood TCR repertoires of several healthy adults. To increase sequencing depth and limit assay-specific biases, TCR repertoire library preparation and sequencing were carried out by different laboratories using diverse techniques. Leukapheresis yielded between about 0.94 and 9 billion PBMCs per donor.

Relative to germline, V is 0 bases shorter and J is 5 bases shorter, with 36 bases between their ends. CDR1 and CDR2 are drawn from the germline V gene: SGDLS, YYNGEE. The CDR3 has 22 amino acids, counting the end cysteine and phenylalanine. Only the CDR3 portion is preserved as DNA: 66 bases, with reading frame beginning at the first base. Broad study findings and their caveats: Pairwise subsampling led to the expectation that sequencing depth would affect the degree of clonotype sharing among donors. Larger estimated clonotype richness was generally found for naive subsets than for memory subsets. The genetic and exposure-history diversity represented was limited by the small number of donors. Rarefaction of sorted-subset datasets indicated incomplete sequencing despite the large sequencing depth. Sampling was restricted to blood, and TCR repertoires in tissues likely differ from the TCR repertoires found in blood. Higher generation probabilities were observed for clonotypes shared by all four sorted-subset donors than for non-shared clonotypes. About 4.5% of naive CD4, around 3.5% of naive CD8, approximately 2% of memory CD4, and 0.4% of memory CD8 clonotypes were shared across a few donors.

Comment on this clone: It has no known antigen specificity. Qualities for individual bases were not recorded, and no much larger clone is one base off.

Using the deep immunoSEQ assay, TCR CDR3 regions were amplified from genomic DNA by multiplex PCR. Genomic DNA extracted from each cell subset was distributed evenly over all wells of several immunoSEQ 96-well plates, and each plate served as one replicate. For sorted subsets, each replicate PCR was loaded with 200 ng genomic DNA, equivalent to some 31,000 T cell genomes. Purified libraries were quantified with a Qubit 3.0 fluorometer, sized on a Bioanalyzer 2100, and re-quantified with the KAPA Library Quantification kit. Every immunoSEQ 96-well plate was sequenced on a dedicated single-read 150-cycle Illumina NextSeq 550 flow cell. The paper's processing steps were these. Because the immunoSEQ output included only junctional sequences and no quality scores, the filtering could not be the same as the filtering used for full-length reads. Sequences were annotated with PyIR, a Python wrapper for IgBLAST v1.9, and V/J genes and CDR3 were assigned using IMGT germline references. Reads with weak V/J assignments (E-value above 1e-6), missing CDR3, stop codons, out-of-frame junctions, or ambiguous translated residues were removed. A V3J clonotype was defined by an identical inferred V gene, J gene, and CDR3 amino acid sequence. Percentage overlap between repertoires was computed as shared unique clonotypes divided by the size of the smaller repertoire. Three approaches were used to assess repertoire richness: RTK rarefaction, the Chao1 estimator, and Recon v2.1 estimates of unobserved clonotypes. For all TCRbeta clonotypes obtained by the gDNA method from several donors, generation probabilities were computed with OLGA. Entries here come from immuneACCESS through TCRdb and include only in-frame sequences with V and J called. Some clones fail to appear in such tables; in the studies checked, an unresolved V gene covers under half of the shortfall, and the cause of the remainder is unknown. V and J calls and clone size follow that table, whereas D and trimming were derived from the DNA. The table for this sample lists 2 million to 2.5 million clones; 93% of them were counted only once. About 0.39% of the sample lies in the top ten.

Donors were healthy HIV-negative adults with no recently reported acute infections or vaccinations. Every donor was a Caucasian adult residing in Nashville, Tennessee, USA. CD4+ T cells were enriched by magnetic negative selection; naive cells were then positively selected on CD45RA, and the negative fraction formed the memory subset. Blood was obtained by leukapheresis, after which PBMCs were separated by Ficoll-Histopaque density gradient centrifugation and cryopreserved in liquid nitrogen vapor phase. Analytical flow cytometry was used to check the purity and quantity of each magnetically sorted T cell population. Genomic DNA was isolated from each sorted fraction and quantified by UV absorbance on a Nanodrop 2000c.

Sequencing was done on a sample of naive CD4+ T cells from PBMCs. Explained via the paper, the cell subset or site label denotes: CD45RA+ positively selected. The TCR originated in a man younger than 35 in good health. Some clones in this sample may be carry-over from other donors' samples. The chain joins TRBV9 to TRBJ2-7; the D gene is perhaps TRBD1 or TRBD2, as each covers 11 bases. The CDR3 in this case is CASSVGADRGQPWTSGFHEQYF. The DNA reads TGTGCCAGCAGCGTAGGGGCGGACAGGGGGCAGCCTTGGACTAGCGGGTTCCACGAGCAGTACTTC. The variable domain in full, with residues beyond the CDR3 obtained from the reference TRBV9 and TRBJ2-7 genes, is DSGVTQTPKHLITATGQRVTLRCSPRSGDLSVYWYQQSLDQGLQFLIQYYNGEERAKGNILERFSAQQFPDLHSELNLSSLELGDSALYFCASSVGADRGQPWTSGFHEQYFGPGTRLTVT.